This section outlines one T cell receptor beta chain sequence together with its context. What it recognizes is unknown. The entry originates in a study of T-cell reconstitution after alpha-beta-depleted transplantation in children. The CDR3 loop spans 15 amino acids. V gave up 3 bases and J gave up 8 bases; unmatched junction bases: 6. From germline, CDR1 is LGHDT and CDR2 YNNKEL (reference sequence). Study results and caveats: From newly produced T cells came most of the T-cell counts and diversity one year after transplant.

Unique molecular identifiers were built into the TCRbeta library. From the PCR reads, TCRdb called clonotypes with MiXCR, one entry per CDR3 protein. The sample records over 400,000 distinct CDR3 sequences, around two fifths being singletons. The TCR comes from a girl aged 2 to 9 with aplastic anemia, due to receive a stem cell transplant. V is TRBV3-1 and J is TRBJ2-1; 11 bases line up with TRBD2. The source material was PBMCs, sampled before TCRalphabeta/CD19-depleted stem cell transplant. CDR3 in amino acids: CASSHGTSGTDEQFF. The CDR3 nucleotides are TGTGCCAGCAGCCACGGGACTAGCGGAACGGATGAGCAGTTCTTC.